The 20 T cell receptor beta chains reported below all come from one sample, sequenced in a study of control samples from healthy donors and cancer patients. Here immunoSEQ multiplex PCR was the method, and the copy in TCRdb shows in-frame clones only, minus some. Counted here are tens of thousands of clones, around 89% occurring once; the ten biggest clones make up approximately 15%. The sequenced sample was blood. All receptors derive from a woman aged 70 to 79 in good health.

This clone was seen a few times. This sequence joins TRBV28 and TRBJ2-7; 9 bases are a match to TRBD2. The CDR3 loop spans 15 amino acids. The junction had 11 bases not matched to a gene; V was cut back by 5 bases and J by 6 bases. Per the germline V gene, CDR1 is MDHEN and CDR2 is SYDVKM. In DNA, the CDR3 is TGTGCCAGCAGTCTCCAAGCGGGAGGACCAGGCGAGCAGTACTTC. Amino acid sequence: CASSLQAGGPGEQYF. Combining the CDR3 with reference TRBV28 and TRBJ2-7 gives the whole variable domain DVKVTQSSRYLVKRTGEKVFLECVQDMDHENMFWYRQDPGLGLRLIYFSYDVKMKEKGDIPEGYSVSREKKERFSLILESASTNQTSMYLCASSLQAGGPGEQYFGPGTRLTVT.

The chain links TRBV18 to TRBJ1-6; D may be TRBD1 (6 bases). Germline V lookup: CDR1 KGHSH, CDR2 LQKENI. This CDR3 contains 16 residues. Trimming cost V 3 bases and J 10 bases, with 19 bases left between them. The CDR3 DNA is TGTGCCAGCTCACCCATTTCTGGACAGTCGGGATCACCCCTCCACTTT. It yields the protein CASSPISGQSGSPLHF.

The CDR3 is CASSFDRETEAFF. The CDR3 nucleotides are TGTGCCAGCAGCTTTGACAGGGAGACTGAAGCTTTCTTT. The V gene is TRBV7-8, the J gene TRBJ1-1; 7 bases are shared with TRBD1. This CDR3 is 13 amino acids long. Trimming took 3 bases from V and 5 from J; bases not matched to a gene: 3. Germline V gene data show CDR1 as SGHVS and CDR2 as FQNEAQ. The whole variable domain, remainder taken from reference TRBV7-8 and TRBJ1-1, is GAGVSQSPRYKVAKRGQDVALRCDPISGHVSLFWYQQALGQGPEFLTYFQNEAQLDKSGLPSDRFFAERPEGSVSTLKIQRTQQEDSAVYLCASSFDRETEAFFGQGTRLTVV.

As DNA, the CDR3 is TGTGCCAGCAGTGACAGGGGGCACACTGAAGCTTTCTTT. This gives the protein CASSDRGHTEAFF. The chain has TRBV6-1 and TRBJ1-1; 8 bases align to TRBD1. The CDR3 is 13 residues long. V was pared by 3 bases and J by 3 bases, with 0 bases of the junction left unmatched. Germline assignment: CDR1 MNHNS and CDR2 SASEGT.

This CDR3 reads CASSTTSTDTQYF. In DNA, the CDR3 is TGTGCCAGCAGCACCACTAGCACAGATACGCAGTATTTT. This chain connects TRBV5-4 to TRBJ2-3; no firm D call. This CDR3 is 13 amino acids long. With 4 bases removed from V and 0 bases from J, the gap between germline ends came to 6 bases. Germline V gene data show CDR1 as SGHNT and CDR2 as YYREEE (reference sequence).

This rearrangement joins TRBV7-8 to TRBJ2-7; D gene ambiguous. V was clipped by 2 bases and J by 4 bases, with 9 bases between them. The CDR3 runs to 13 residues. The V gene's germline CDR1 is SGHVS and CDR2 FQNEAQ. This CDR3 reads CASSLMASYEQYF. CDR3 bases: TGTGCCAGCAGCTTAATGGCCAGTTACGAGCAGTACTTC.

The gene calls are TRBV20-1 and TRBJ2-2; D remains unclear. CDR1 and CDR2 from the germline V gene are DFQATT and SNEGSKA (reference sequence). The CDR3 is 11 residues long. V lost 6 bases and J 7 bases, leaving 9 bases between the germline ends. This chain's CDR3 is CSAEFLGELFF. The CDR3 DNA is TGCAGTGCAGAATTCCTCGGGGAGCTGTTTTTT.

The chain uses TRBV28 and TRBJ2-1; D gene uncertain. The V gene's germline CDR1 is MDHEN and CDR2 SYDVKM. The CDR3 runs 17 residues. Trimming removed 5 bases from V and 2 bases from J, with 19 bases in between. In nucleotides, the CDR3 is TGTGCCAGCAGTCCCCCCTGGAGCGCGCTACCCTACAATGAGCAGTTCTTC. Protein: CASSPPWSALPYNEQFF. Full variable domain (outside the CDR3, taken from reference TRBV28 and TRBJ2-1): DVKVTQSSRYLVKRTGEKVFLECVQDMDHENMFWYRQDPGLGLRLIYFSYDVKMKEKGDIPEGYSVSREKKERFSLILESASTNQTSMYLCASSPPWSALPYNEQFFGPGTRLTVL.

On this clone itself: Its ends do not fully match the called genes, so a read error is possible. The V gene is TRBV7-2, the J gene TRBJ2-1; the match to TRBD2 covers 7 bases. Germline loops: CDR1 SGHTA, CDR2 FQGNSA. The CDR3 runs to 15 residues. CDR3 amino acids: CASSLYRDYDNDQFF. CDR3 DNA: TGTGCCAGCAGCCTGTACCGGGACTACGACAATGATCAGTTCTTC.

This clone was seen more than once but under ten times. The chain carries TRBV6-5 and TRBJ1-1; 8 nucleotides match TRBD1. This CDR3 region has 14 residues. Per germline, CDR1 MNHEY and CDR2 SVGAGI. The ends lost 5 bases at V and 5 bases at J; junction bases unmatched: 7. The CDR3 DNA reads as TGTGCCAGCAGTACCCTTCAGGGGGCGACTGAAGCTTTCTTT. Protein: CASSTLQGATEAFF.

The chain recombines TRBV19 with TRBJ2-1, with TRBD2 matching 10 bases. Germline V gives CDR1 LNHDA, CDR2 SQIVND (reference sequence). The CDR3 contains 15 residues. Losses at the gene ends were 7 bases for V and 9 bases for J; bases not matched to a gene: 12. The CDR3 here is CASKKREGGKLEQFF. The CDR3 DNA is TGTGCCAGTAAGAAGCGGGAGGGGGGGAAGCTTGAGCAGTTCTTC.

This clone is a singleton in its sample. The V gene is TRBV14, the J gene TRBJ1-6; D is possibly TRBD1 (6 bases). The CDR3 is 15 amino acids. Germline V gives CDR1 SGHDN, CDR2 FVKESK. The V and J ends lost 3 bases and 6 bases respectively, with 12 bases between them. Written as DNA, the CDR3 is TGTGCCAGCAGCCAGCAGGGGATAGTTAATTCACCCCTCCACTTT. Translation gives CASSQQGIVNSPLHF.

This clone was observed a few times. This sequence joins TRBV27 and TRBJ1-4, with a weak D call TRBD1 (6 bases). Germline V lookup: CDR1 MNHEY, CDR2 SMNVEV (reference sequence). The CDR3 runs to 14 residues. The V and J ends lost 6 bases and 0 bases respectively, with 8 bases between them. The chain's CDR3 is CASRRTATNEKLFF. CDR3 DNA sequence: TGTGCCAGCAGGCGGACAGCAACTAATGAAAAACTGTTTTTT.

The chain combines TRBV30 with TRBJ1-5, with a possible D match to TRBD1 (5 bases). V gave up 0 bases and J gave up 6 bases, with 9 bases separating them. This CDR3 comprises 13 residues. Germline assignment: CDR1 GTSNPN and CDR2 SVGIG (reference sequence). The CDR3 DNA reads as TGTGCCTGGAGTGTTTCTGGGGCTCAGCCCCAGCATTTT. Translating gives CAWSVSGAQPQHF. Full variable domain (missing parts from reference TRBV30 and TRBJ1-5): SQTIHQWPATLVQPVGSPLSLECTVEGTSNPNLYWYRQAAGRGLQLLFYSVGIGQISSEVPQNLSASRPQDRQFILSSKKLLLSDSGFYLCAWSVSGAQPQHFGDGTRLSIL.

The V gene is TRBV5-1, the J gene TRBJ2-3; 10 nucleotides line up with TRBD2. Germline-derived CDR1 and CDR2 are SGHRS and YFSETQ. The length of the CDR3 is 17 residues. With 1 base clipped from V and 3 bases from J, the junction kept 8 bases outside the gene matches. Here the CDR3 reads CASSLRTSGPSTDTQYF. DNA for the CDR3: TGCGCCAGCAGCTTGAGGACTAGCGGCCCTAGTACAGATACGCAGTATTTT.

This chain joins TRBV19 and TRBJ2-3, with D perhaps matching TRBD2 (5 bases). The CDR3 is 12 residues long. V lost 6 bases and J lost 6, with 10 bases in between. CDR1 is LNHDA and CDR2 is SQIVND in the germline V gene (reference sequence). CDR3 region: CASRLSGDTQYF. The CDR3 nucleotides are TGTGCCAGTAGGCTCTCGGGGGATACGCAGTATTTT.

The chain is built from TRBV11-2 and TRBJ1-4, with D possibly being TRBD1 (5 bases). CDR3 size: 15 residues. The V and J ends lost 2 bases and 5 bases respectively, with 12 bases between them. Germline CDR1 is SGHAT and CDR2 is FQNNGV. The CDR3 spells CASSLWDGENEKLFF. In nucleotides, the CDR3 is TGTGCCAGCAGCTTATGGGACGGGGAGAATGAAAAACTGTTTTTT.

J is TRBJ1-2 and V is TRBV6-5; no clear D gene. Trimming pared 7 bases from V and 8 bases from J, leaving 14 bases between. The CDR3 consists of 12 residues. The V gene's germline CDR1 is MNHEY and CDR2 SVGAGI. The CDR3 sequence is CASTPDSRGYTF. The CDR3 bases are TGTGCCAGCACCCCGGACTCACGCGGCTACACCTTC.

V gene TRBV29-1 combines with J gene TRBJ1-1; a weak D match, TRBD1 (6 bases). Between the trimmed V and J ends, which lost 7 bases and 4 bases, there was a span of 13 bases. The CDR3 sequence is 12 residues long. CDR1 and CDR2 (germline): SQVTM, ANQGSEA. CDR3 DNA: TGCAGCGCCACCGGAGGGGGCACTGAAGCTTTCTTT. This sequence encodes CSATGGGTEAFF.

The genes are TRBV2 and TRBJ1-4; D unclear. Germline V gene sequence: CDR1 SNHLY, CDR2 FYNNEI. The ends were cut back, 4 bases at V and 8 bases at J, with 14 bases in the middle. The CDR3 sequence is 14 residues long. The CDR3 loop is CASSVGSINEKLFF. DNA of the CDR3: TGTGCCAGCAGTGTGGGGAGTATTAACGAAAAACTGTTTTTT.